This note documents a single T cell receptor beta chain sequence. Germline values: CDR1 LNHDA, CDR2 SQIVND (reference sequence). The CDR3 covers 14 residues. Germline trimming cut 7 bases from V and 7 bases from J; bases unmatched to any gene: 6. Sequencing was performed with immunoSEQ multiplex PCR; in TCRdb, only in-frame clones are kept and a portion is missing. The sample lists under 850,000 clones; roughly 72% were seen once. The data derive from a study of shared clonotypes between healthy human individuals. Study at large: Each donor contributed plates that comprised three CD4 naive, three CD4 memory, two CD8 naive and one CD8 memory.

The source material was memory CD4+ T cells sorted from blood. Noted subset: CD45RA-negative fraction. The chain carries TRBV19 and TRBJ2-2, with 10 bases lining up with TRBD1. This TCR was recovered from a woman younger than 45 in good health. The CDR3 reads CASMRQGAVGELFF. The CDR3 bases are TGTGCCAGTATGAGACAGGGGGCTGTCGGGGAGCTGTTTTTT.